This T cell receptor (beta chain) was recovered during a study of OX40 agonist ivuxolimab in advanced cancers. Study as a whole: Three partial responders included one hepatocellular carcinoma patient and two cutaneous melanoma patients. Whole-study findings and limits: CD8+ T cells averaged more expanded clones than CD4+. With doses of 0.1 to 3.0 mg/kg, CD4+ and CD8+ blood T cells had undergone clonal expansion by week 6. The antigen specificity of the peripheral T cells (those that were expanded) was not determined.

Turning to this clone: Its antigen is as yet unknown.

Germline V gives CDR1 MNHEY, CDR2 SMNVEV (reference sequence). The CDR3 has 13 amino acids. With 2 bases removed from V and 0 bases from J, the gap between germline ends came to 2 bases. TCRdb's copy holds only in-frame clones and misses some; the assay was immunoSEQ multiplex PCR. The sample has roughly 100,000 clones; around 90% are singletons. Sequenced material: CD4+ or CD8+ T cells sorted from blood, taken in a trial of the OX40 agonist ivuxolimab. This chain connects TRBV27 to TRBJ1-5, with D hard to call. This TCR derives from an adult with an advanced solid tumor such as melanoma, head and neck, liver or kidney cancer. DNA of the CDR3: TGTGCCAGCAGTTTAGGTAGCAATCAGCCCCAGCATTTT. It yields the protein CASSLGSNQPQHF.